A selection of T cell receptor beta chains follows, all from one sample in a study of blood T cells in healthy people across ages. TCRdb redid the calling of the 5' RACE reads with MiXCR, one entry per CDR3 protein. The data contain 700,000 to 850,000 distinct CDR3 sequences, around 36% of them singletons. The sequenced sample was blood. These receptors all stem from a man younger than 35 in good health. Each CDR3 is given with its conserved first and last residue. D genes are given only for firm matches. Clone size is given for some rows only: seen once, a few or many times, or a class if the clone is expanded.

d_call clone_size j_call v_call cdr3_aa cdr3_nt
TRBD1 NA TRBJ2-5 TRBV24-1 CATSGDSNYNEQYF TGTGCCACCAGTGGGGACAGCAATTACAATGAGCAGTACTTC
NA many TRBJ2-7 TRBV29-1 CSVGEPGYYEQYF TGCAGCGTTGGGGAGCCTGGATACTACGAGCAGTACTTC
NA NA TRBJ2-3 TRBV5-6 CASSLDRGRSLDTQYF TGTGCCAGCAGCTTGGATCGGGGCAGGTCTTTGGATACGCAGTATTTT
NA NA TRBJ2-1 TRBV28 CASSLLGSFYNEQFF TGTGCCAGCAGTTTATTAGGTAGCTTCTACAATGAGCAGTTCTTC
NA NA TRBJ1-2 TRBV24-1 CATSDRTAYGYTF TGTGCCACCAGTGATCGGACAGCCTATGGCTACACCTTC
TRBD2 NA TRBJ2-1 TRBV5-5 CASFGGGYNEQFF TGTGCCAGCTTCGGGGGGGGATACAATGAGCAGTTCTTC
NA NA TRBJ2-7 TRBV6-2/TRBV6-3 CASGDGGRLYEQYF TGTGCCAGCGGAGACGGGGGCCGTCTCTACGAGCAGTACTTC
TRBD2 NA TRBJ2-3 TRBV18 CASSPFTPTSVGDTQYF TGTGCCAGCTCACCATTCACACCGACTAGCGTGGGAGATACGCAGTATTTT
NA NA TRBJ2-5 TRBV20-1 CSAIQQDTQYF TGCAGTGCCATCCAGCAAGATACCCAGTACTTC
NA NA TRBJ1-2 TRBV12-3/TRBV12-4 CASSLGKYGYTF TGTGCCAGCAGTTTAGGGAAGTATGGCTACACCTTC
NA NA TRBJ2-4 TRBV3-1 CASSQDTAKNIQYF TGTGCCAGCAGCCAAGATACGGCCAAAAACATTCAGTACTTC
NA few TRBJ1-6 TRBV5-5 CASSLGLGGNSPLHF TGTGCCAGCAGCCTGGGACTTGGGGGTAATTCACCCCTCCACTTT
NA few TRBJ1-2 TRBV4-2 CASSQPIQGIYGYTF TGTGCCAGCAGCCAGCCCATACAGGGCATCTATGGCTACACCTTC
NA NA TRBJ1-5 TRBV6-6 CASSYHPLYSNQPQHF TGTGCCAGCAGTTACCACCCACTTTATAGCAATCAGCCCCAGCATTTT
NA NA TRBJ1-2 TRBV9 CASSVSAAGARFGYTF TGTGCCAGCAGCGTATCAGCCGCGGGGGCCCGCTTTGGCTACACCTTC
NA many TRBJ1-2 TRBV12-3/TRBV12-4 CASSLMVSNYGYTF TGTGCCAGCAGCCTGATGGTTTCTAACTATGGCTACACCTTC
TRBD1 NA TRBJ2-3 TRBV4-2 CASSQGGTGSDTQYF TGTGCCAGCAGCCAAGGAGGGACAGGGTCAGATACGCAGTATTTT
NA few TRBJ2-7 TRBV19 CASSIGAGIDYEQYF TGTGCCAGTAGTATAGGGGCCGGGATTGATTACGAGCAGTACTTC
TRBD1 NA TRBJ2-7 TRBV4-3 CASSQDQGAPYNEQYF TGCGCCAGCAGCCAAGACCAGGGGGCGCCGTACAATGAGCAGTACTTC
NA NA TRBJ2-6 TRBV12-3/TRBV12-4 CASTRMWGSGANVLTF TGTGCCAGCACCCGAATGTGGGGCTCTGGGGCCAACGTCCTGACTTTC
NA few TRBJ1-6 TRBV28 CASSRNQGTSYNSPLHF TGTGCCAGCAGTCGTAATCAGGGTACCTCCTATAATTCACCCCTCCACTTT
NA NA TRBJ2-7 TRBV7-2 CASSPRPRAYNEQYF TGTGCCAGCAGCCCTAGGCCTCGGGCCTACAATGAGCAGTACTTC
NA NA TRBJ2-7 TRBV20-1 CSARDGQKYEQYF TGCAGTGCTAGAGATGGTCAGAAGTACGAGCAGTACTTC
TRBD2 NA TRBJ2-3 TRBV4-3 CASSQALSGSGGTDTQYF TGCGCCAGCAGCCAAGCCCTTAGCGGGAGTGGGGGTACAGATACGCAGTATTTT
NA few TRBJ2-1 TRBV12-5 CASGLVEVRRRGRQNEQFF TGTGCTAGTGGTTTGGTAGAGGTTCGGCGGCGGGGGCGCCAAAATGAGCAGTTCTTC
NA NA TRBJ1-1 TRBV6-6 CASSYPPSGNPDTEAFF TGTGCCAGCAGTTACCCCCCGTCAGGGAACCCCGACACTGAAGCTTTCTTT